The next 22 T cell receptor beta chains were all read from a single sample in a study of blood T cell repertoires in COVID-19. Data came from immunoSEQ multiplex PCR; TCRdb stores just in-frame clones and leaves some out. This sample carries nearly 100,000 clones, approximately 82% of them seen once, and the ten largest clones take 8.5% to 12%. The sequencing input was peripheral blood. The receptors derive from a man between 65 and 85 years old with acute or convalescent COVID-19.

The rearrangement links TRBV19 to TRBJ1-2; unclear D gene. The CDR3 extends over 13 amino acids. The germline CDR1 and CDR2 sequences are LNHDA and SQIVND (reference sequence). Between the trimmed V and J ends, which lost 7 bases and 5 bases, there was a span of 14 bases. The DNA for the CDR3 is TGTGCCAGTATGCGGGCCACCTTTTATGGCTACACCTTC. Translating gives CASMRATFYGYTF.

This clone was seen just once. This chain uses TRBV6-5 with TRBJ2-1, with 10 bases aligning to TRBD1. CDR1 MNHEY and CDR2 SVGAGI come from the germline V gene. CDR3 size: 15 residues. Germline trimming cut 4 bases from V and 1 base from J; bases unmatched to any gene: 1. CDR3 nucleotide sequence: TGTGCCAGCAGTTGGGGACAGGGGTCCTACAATGAGCAGTTCTTC. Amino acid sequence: CASSWGQGSYNEQFF.

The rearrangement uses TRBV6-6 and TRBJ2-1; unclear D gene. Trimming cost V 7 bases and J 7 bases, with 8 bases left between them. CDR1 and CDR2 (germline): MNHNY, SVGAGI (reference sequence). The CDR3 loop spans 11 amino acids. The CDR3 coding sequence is TGTGCCAGCACCGCACGGAATGAGCAGTTCTTC. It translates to CASTARNEQFF.

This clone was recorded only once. The CDR3 spells CATSAQGSGYTF. CDR3 bases: TGTGCCACCAGTGCCCAGGGATCTGGCTACACCTTC. The chain employs TRBV24-1 and TRBJ1-2; D is possibly TRBD1 (5 bases). The V gene's germline CDR1 is KGHDR and CDR2 SFDVKD. Trimming removed 5 bases at V and 7 bases at J, with 10 bases between. CDR3 length equals 12 residues.

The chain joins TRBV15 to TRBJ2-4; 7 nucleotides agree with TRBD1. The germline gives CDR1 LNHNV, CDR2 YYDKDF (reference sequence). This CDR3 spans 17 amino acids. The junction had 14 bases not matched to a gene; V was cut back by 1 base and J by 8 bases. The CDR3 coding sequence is TGTGCCACCAGCAGAGCCAGAAGAACAGGGGTGGTTCACATTCAGTACTTC. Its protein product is CATSRARRTGVVHIQYF.

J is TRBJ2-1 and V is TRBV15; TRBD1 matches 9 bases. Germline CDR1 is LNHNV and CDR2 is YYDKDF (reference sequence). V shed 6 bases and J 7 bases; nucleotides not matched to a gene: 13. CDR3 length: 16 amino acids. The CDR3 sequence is CATSPRGQGGGNEQFF. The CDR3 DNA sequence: TGTGCCACCAGTCCGAGGGGACAGGGAGGTGGAAATGAGCAGTTCTTC.

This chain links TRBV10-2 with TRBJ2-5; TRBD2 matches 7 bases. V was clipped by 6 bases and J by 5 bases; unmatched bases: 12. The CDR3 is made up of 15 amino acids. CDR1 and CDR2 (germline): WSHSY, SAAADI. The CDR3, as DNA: TGCGCCAGCAGCCAAGGACTAGTTGAGGTGGAGACCCAGTACTTC. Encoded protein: CASSQGLVEVETQYF.

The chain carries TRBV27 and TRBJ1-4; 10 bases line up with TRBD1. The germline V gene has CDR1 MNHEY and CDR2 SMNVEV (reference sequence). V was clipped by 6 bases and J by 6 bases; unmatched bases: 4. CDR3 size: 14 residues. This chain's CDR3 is CASSPDRGYEKLFF. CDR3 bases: TGTGCCAGCAGCCCGGACAGGGGGTATGAAAAACTGTTTTTT. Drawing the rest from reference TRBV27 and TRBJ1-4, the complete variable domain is EAQVTQNPRYLITVTGKKLTVTCSQNMNHEYMSWYRQDPGLGLRQIYYSMNVEVTDKGDVPEGYKVSRKEKRNFPLILESPSPNQTSLYFCASSPDRGYEKLFFGSGTQLSVL.

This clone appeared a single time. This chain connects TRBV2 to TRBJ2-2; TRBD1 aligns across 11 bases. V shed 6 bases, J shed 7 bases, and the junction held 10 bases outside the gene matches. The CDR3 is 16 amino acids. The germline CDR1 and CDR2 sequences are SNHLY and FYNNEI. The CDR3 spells CASSPRDRGRGGELFF. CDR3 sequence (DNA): TGTGCCAGCAGCCCACGGGACAGGGGGAGGGGCGGGGAGCTGTTTTTT.

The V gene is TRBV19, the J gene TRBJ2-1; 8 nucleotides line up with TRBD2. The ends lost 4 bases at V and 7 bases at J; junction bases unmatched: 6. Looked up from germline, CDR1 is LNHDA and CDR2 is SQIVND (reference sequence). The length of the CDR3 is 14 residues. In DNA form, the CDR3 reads TGTGCCAGTAGTAGAGCGGGAGTCGGGAATGAGCAGTTCTTC. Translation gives CASSRAGVGNEQFF. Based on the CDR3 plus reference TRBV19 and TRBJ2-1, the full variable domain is DGGITQSPKYLFRKEGQNVTLSCEQNLNHDAMYWYRQDPGQGLRLIYYSQIVNDFQKGDIAEGYSVSREKKESFPLTVTSAQKNPTAFYLCASSRAGVGNEQFFGPGTRLTVL.

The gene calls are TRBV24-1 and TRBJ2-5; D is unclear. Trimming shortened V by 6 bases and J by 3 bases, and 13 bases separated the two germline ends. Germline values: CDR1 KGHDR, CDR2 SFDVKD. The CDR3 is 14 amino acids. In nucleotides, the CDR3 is TGTGCCACCAGTAAAACGGCGGCGGAAGAGACCCAGTACTTC. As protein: CATSKTAAEETQYF.

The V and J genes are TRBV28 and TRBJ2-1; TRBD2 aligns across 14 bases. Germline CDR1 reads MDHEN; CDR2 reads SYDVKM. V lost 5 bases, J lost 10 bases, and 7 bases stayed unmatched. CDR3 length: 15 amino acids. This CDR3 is CASSLGLAGGFEQFF. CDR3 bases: TGTGCCAGCAGTCTCGGACTAGCGGGAGGTTTCGAGCAGTTCTTC.

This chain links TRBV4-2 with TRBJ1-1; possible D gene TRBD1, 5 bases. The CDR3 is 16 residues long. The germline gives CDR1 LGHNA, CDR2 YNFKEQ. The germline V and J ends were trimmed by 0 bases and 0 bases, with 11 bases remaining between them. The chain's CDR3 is CASSQETQGVNTEAFF. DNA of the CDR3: TGTGCCAGCAGCCAAGAAACCCAGGGCGTGAACACTGAAGCTTTCTTT.

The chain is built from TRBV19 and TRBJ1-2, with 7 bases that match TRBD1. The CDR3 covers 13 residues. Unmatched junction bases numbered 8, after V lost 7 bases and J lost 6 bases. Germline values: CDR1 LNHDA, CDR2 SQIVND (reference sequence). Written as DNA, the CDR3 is TGTGCCAGTACCAAAGGGGGCAGGGATGGCTACACCTTC. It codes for CASTKGGRDGYTF. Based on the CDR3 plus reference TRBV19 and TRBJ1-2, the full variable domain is DGGITQSPKYLFRKEGQNVTLSCEQNLNHDAMYWYRQDPGQGLRLIYYSQIVNDFQKGDIAEGYSVSREKKESFPLTVTSAQKNPTAFYLCASTKGGRDGYTFGSGTRLTVV.

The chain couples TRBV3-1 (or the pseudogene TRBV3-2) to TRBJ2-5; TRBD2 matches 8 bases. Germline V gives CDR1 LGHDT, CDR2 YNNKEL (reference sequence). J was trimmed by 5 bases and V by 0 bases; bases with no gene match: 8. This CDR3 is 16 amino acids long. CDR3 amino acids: CASSQEKGTSSETQYF. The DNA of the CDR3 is TGTGCCAGCAGCCAAGAAAAAGGGACTAGTTCTGAGACCCAGTACTTC.

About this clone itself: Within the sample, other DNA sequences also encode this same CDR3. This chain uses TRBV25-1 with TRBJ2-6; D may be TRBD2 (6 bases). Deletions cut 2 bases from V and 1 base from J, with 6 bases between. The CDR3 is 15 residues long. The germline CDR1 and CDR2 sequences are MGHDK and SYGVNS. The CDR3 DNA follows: TGTGCCAGCAGTGAAGGAGGGTCTGGGGCCAACGTCCTGACTTTC. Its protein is CASSEGGSGANVLTF.

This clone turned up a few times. The CDR3 spells CASSLYSYGYTF. DNA of the CDR3: TGTGCCAGCAGCTTGTACAGCTATGGCTACACCTTC. The chain combines TRBV5-6 with TRBJ1-2; no clear D gene. The CDR3 loop spans 12 amino acids. V was shortened by 1 base and J by 4 bases, with 5 bases between the two germline ends. Germline assignment: CDR1 SGHDT and CDR2 YYEEEE.

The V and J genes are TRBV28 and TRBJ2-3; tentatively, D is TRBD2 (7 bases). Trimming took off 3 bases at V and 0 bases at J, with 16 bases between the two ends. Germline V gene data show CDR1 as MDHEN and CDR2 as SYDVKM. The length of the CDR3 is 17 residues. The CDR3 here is CASSFQGRGISTDTQYF. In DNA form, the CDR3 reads TGTGCCAGCAGTTTCCAGGGGCGGGGGATTAGCACAGATACGCAGTATTTT.

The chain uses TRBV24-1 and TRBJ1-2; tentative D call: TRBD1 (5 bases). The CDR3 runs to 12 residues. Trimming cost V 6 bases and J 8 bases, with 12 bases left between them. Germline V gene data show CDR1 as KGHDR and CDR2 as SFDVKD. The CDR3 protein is CATSTDKTGYTF. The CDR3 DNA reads TGTGCCACCAGTACGGACAAGACGGGCTACACCTTC.

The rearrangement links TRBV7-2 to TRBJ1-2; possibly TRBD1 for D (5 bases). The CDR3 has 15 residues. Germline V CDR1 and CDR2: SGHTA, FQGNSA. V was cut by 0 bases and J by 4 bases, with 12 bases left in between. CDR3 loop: CASSLARARGYGYTF. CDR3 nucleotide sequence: TGTGCCAGCAGCTTAGCCCGGGCTAGGGGCTATGGCTACACCTTC.

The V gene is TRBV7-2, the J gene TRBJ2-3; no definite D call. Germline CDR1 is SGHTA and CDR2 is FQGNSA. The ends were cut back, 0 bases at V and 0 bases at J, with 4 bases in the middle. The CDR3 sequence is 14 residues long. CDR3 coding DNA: TGTGCCAGCAGCTTAGCCAGAAGCACAGATACGCAGTATTTT. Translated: CASSLARSTDTQYF.

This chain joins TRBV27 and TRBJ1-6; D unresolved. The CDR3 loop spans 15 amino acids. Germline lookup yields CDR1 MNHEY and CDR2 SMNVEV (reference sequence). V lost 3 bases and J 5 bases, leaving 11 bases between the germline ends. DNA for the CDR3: TGTGCCAGCAGTTTTGTCGGGGTTCATAATTCACCCCTCCACTTT. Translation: CASSFVGVHNSPLHF.